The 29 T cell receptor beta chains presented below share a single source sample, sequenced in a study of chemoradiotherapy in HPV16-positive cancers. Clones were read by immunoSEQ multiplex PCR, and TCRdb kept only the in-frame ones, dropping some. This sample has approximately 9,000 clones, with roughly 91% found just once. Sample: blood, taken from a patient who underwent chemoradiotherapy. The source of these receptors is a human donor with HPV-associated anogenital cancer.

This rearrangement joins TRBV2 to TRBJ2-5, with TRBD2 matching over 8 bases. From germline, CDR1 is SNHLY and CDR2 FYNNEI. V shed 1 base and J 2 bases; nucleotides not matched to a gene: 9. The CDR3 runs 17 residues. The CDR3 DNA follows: TGTGCCAGCAGTGAAGGGGTTTGGGCGGGAGGACAAGAGACCCAGTACTTC. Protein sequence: CASSEGVWAGGQETQYF.

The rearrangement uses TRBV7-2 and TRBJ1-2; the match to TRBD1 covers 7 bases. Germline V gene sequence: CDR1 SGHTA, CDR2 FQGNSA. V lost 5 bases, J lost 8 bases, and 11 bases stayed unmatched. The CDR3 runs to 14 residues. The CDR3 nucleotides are TGTGCCAGCAGCCCCGGACAGGCGTTCCGAGGCTACACCTTC. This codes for CASSPGQAFRGYTF.

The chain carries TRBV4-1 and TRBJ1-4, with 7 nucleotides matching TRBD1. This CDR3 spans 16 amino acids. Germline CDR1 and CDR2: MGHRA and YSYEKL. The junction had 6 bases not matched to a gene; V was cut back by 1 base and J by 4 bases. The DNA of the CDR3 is TGCGCCAGCAGCCAAGCCCCGGGACAGCTTAATGAAAAACTGTTTTTT. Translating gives CASSQAPGQLNEKLFF.

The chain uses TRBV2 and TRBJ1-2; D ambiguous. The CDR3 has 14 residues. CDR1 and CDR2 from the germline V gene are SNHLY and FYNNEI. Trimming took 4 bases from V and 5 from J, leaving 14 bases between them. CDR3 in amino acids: CASSVQGDPYGYTF. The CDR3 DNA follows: TGTGCCAGCAGTGTACAAGGTGACCCTTATGGCTACACCTTC.

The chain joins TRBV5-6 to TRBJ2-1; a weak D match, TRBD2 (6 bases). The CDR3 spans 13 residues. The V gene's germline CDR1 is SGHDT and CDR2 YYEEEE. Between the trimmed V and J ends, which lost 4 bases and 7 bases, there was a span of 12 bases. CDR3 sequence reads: CASSPLGGNEQFF. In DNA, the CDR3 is TGTGCCAGCAGCCCCTTGGGAGGAAATGAGCAGTTCTTC.

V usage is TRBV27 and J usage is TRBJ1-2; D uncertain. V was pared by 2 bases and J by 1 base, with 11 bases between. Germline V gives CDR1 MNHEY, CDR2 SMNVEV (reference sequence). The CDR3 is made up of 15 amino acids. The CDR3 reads CASSLNPVLNYGYTF. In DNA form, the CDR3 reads TGTGCCAGCAGTTTAAATCCGGTGCTTAACTATGGCTACACCTTC.

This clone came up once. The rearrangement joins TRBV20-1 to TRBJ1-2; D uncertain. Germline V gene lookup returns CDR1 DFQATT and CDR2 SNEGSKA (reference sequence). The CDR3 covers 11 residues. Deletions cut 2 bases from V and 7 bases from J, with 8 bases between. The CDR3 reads CSARPGSGYTF. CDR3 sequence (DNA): TGCAGTGCTAGACCCGGGTCTGGCTACACCTTC.

In DNA form, the CDR3 reads TGTGCCAGCAGCCCTCCAGGCGAGCAGTACTTC. Translation gives CASSPPGEQYF. The V gene is TRBV11-2, the J gene TRBJ2-7; D uncertain. This CDR3 comprises 11 residues. V was pared by 5 bases and J by 6 bases, with 8 bases between. Germline assignment: CDR1 SGHAT and CDR2 FQNNGV.

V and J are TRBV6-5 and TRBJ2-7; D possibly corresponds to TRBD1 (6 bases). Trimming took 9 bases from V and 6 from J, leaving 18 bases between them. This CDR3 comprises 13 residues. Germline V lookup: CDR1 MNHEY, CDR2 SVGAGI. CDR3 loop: CASGRTVRGEQYF. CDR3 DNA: TGTGCCAGTGGAAGGACAGTCCGGGGCGAGCAGTACTTC.

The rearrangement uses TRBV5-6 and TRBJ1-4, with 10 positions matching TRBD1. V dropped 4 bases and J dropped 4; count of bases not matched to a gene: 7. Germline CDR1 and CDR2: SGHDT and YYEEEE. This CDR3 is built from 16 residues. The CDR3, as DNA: TGTGCCAGCAGCGTGACAGGGGGCTTTGGTAATGAAAAACTGTTTTTT. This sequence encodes CASSVTGGFGNEKLFF.

This CDR3 reads CAWGRQGSEQYF. CDR3 bases: TGTGCCTGGGGACGACAGGGATCCGAGCAGTACTTC. The J gene is TRBJ2-7, the V gene TRBV30, with 7 bases identical to TRBD1. After removal of 5 bases from V and 6 bases from J, the junction contained 7 bases not matched to a gene. In germline, CDR1 is GTSNPN, CDR2 SVGIG (reference sequence). CDR3 length: 12 amino acids.

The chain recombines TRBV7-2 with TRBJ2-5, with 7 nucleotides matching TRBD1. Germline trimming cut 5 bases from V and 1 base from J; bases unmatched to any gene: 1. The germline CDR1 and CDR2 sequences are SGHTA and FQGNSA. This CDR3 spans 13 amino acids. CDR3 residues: CASSRDSQETQYF. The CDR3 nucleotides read TGTGCCAGCAGCCGGGACAGCCAAGAGACCCAGTACTTC.

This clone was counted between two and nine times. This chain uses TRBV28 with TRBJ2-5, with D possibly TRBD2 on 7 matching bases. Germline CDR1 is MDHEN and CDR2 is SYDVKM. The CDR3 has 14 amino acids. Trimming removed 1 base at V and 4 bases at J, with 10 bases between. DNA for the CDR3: TGTGCCAGCAGTTTATCGGGGGGCGGAGAGACCCAGTACTTC. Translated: CASSLSGGGETQYF.

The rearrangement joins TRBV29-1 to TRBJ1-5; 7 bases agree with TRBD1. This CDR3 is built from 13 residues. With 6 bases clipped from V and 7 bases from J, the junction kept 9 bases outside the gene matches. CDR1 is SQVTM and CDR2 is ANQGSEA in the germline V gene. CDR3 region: CSVQTGRGQPQHF. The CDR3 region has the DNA TGCAGCGTGCAGACAGGGCGAGGGCAGCCCCAGCATTTT.

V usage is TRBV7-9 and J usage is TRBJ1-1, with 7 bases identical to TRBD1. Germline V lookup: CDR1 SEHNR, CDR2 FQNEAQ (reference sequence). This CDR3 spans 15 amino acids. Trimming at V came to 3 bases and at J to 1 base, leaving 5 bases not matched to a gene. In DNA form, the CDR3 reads TGTGCCAGCAGCTTGCCCCGGACAGGGAACACTGAAGCTTTCTTT. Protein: CASSLPRTGNTEAFF.

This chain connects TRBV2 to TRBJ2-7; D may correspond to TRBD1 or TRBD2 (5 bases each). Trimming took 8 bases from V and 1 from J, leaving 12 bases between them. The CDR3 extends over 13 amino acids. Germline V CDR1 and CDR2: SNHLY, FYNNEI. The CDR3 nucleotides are TGTGCCAGCGGGGGACGCGTTTCCTACGAGCAGTACTTC. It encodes CASGGRVSYEQYF. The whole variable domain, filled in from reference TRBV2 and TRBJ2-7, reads EPEVTQTPSHQVTQMGQEVILRCVPISNHLYFYWYRQILGQKVEFLVSFYNNEISEKSEIFDDQFSVERPDGSNFTLKIRSTKLEDSAMYFCASGGRVSYEQYFGPGTRLTVT.

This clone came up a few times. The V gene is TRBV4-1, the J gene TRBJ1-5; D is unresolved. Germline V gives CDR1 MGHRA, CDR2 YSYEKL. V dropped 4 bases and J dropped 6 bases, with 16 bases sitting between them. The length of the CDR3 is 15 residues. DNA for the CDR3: TGCGCCAGCAGCCTAGCAGTTGGAGCGGGTCAGCCCCAGCATTTT. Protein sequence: CASSLAVGAGQPQHF.

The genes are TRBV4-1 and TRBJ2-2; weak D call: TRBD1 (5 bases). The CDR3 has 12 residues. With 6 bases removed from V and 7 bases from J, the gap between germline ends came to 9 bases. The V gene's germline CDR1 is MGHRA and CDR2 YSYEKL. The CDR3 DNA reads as TGCGCCAGCAGGGGGCGGAACGGGGAGCTGTTTTTT. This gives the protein CASRGRNGELFF.

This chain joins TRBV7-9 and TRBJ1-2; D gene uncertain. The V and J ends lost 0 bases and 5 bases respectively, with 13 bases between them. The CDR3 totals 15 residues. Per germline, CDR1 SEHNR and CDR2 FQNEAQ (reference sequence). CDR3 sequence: CASSLAQTTLYGYTF. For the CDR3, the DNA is TGTGCCAGCAGCTTAGCGCAGACCACCTTGTATGGCTACACCTTC.

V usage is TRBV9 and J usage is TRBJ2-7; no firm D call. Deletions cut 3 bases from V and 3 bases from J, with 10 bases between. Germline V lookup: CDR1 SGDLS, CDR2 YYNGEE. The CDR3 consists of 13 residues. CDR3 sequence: CASSAGVGYEQYF. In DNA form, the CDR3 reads TGTGCCAGCAGCGCGGGCGTCGGCTACGAGCAGTACTTC.

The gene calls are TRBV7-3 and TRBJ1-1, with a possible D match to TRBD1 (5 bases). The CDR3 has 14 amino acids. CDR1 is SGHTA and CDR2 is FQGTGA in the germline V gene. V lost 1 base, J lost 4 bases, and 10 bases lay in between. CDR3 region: CASSLMGGGTEAFF. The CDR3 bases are TGTGCCAGCAGCTTAATGGGGGGGGGCACTGAAGCTTTCTTT.

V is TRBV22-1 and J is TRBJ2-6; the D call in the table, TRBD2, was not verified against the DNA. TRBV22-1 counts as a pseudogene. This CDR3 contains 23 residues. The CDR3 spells CPGSLGRKRTKSGEQSRANVLTF. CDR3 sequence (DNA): TGTCCTGGGAGTCTTGGGAGAAAGCGAACAAAGTCGGGCGAACAAAGTCGGGCCAACGTCCTGACTTTC.

The CDR3, as DNA: TGTGCCAGCAGGGGGCGCGTGATTTACGAGCAGTACTTC. Its translation is CASRGRVIYEQYF. The chain recombines TRBV2 with TRBJ2-7; D is possibly TRBD1 (5 bases). The CDR3 has 13 amino acids. V was trimmed by 6 bases and J by 4 bases, leaving 13 bases between them. From germline, CDR1 is SNHLY and CDR2 FYNNEI.

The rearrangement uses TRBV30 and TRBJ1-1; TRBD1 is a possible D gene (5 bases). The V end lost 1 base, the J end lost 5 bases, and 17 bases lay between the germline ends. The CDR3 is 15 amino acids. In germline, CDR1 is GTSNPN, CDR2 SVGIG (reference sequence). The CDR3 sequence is CAWSAQFGRGTEAFF. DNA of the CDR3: TGTGCCTGGAGTGCTCAATTCGGGAGGGGTACTGAAGCTTTCTTT.

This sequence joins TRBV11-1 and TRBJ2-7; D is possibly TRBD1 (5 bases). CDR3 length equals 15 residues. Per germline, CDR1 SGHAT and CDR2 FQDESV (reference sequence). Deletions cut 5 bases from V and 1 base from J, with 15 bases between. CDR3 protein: CASSRYTGSSYEQYF. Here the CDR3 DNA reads TGTGCCAGCAGCCGATATACAGGTTCTTCCTACGAGCAGTACTTC.

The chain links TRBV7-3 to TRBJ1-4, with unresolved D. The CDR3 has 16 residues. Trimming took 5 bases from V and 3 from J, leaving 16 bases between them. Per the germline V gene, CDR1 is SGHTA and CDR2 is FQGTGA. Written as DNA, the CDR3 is TGTGCCAGCAGCCCAGACCGCGGTAATCCTAATGAAAAACTGTTTTTT. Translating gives CASSPDRGNPNEKLFF.

This chain's CDR3 is CASSWGQVKNHYEQYF. The CDR3 bases are TGTGCCAGCAGCTGGGGACAGGTTAAAAACCACTACGAGCAGTACTTC. The rearrangement uses TRBV5-5 and TRBJ2-7, with TRBD1 matching over 8 bases. This CDR3 comprises 16 residues. V was clipped by 3 bases and J by 3 bases; unmatched bases: 11. Per the germline V gene, CDR1 is SGHKS and CDR2 is YYEKEE (reference sequence).

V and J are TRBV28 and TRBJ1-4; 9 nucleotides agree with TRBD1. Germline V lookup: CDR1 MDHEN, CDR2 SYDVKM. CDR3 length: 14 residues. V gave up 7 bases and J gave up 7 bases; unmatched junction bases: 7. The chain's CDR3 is CASIPGTGREKLFF. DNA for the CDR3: TGTGCCAGCATCCCCGGGACAGGGCGTGAAAAACTGTTTTTT.

The CDR3 DNA reads as TGTGCCAGCAGTCCGAGACAGTTGGTTTACGAGCAGTACTTC. Translation gives CASSPRQLVYEQYF. The chain couples TRBV27 to TRBJ2-7; weak D call: TRBD1 (5 bases). V dropped 5 bases and J dropped 4 bases, with 15 bases sitting between them. The CDR3 extends over 14 amino acids. CDR1 is MNHEY and CDR2 is SMNVEV in the germline V gene (reference sequence).